This passage covers 21 T cell receptor beta chains from one sample sequenced in a study of tumor and adjacent non-tumor tissue in lung cancer. RNA was extracted from bulk tissue without any cell sorting. TCRbeta libraries were built with three rounds of nested PCR, modified from ARM-PCR. One entry per CDR3 protein results from TCRdb running MiXCR on the multiplex PCR reads. This table has approximately 75,000 distinct CDR3 sequences, 60% to 80% appearing once. The sequenced sample was lung tumor tissue. These receptors were collected from a woman aged 45-60 years with non-small cell lung cancer.

This clonotype showed up many times. A junction boundary mismatches the germline segment, possibly from a read error. The V gene is TRBV6-4, the J gene TRBJ1-2, with D possibly TRBD1 on 5 matching bases. The V gene's germline CDR1 is MRHNA and CDR2 SNTAGT. The CDR3 sequence is 11 residues long. The CDR3 reads CASTDGAGYTF. The CDR3 region has the DNA TGTGCCAGCACTGACGGGGCAGGCTACACCTTC.

This clonotype showed up many times. V is TRBV28 and J is TRBJ2-4, with 11 bases lining up with TRBD2. Germline loops: CDR1 MDHEN, CDR2 SYDVKM. This CDR3 has 14 residues. J was trimmed by 6 bases and V by 5 bases; bases with no gene match: 3. CDR3 DNA sequence: TGTGCCAGCAGTGACCTAGCGGGAGGAAACATTCAGTACTTC. Translated: CASSDLAGGNIQYF. The full variable domain, its missing parts supplied by reference TRBV28 and TRBJ2-4, is DVKVTQSSRYLVKRTGEKVFLECVQDMDHENMFWYRQDPGLGLRLIYFSYDVKMKEKGDIPEGYSVSREKKERFSLILESASTNQTSMYLCASSDLAGGNIQYFGAGTRLSVL.

This clonotype was picked up a small number of times. The chain recombines TRBV6-4 with TRBJ2-1; 9 nucleotides align to TRBD2. The CDR3 runs to 14 residues. Germline V gene data show CDR1 as MRHNA and CDR2 as SNTAGT. Trimming removed 7 bases from V and 6 bases from J; junction bases left unmatched: 7. Here the CDR3 reads CASTILAGSNEQFF. For the CDR3, the DNA is TGTGCCAGCACTATCCTAGCGGGAAGCAATGAGCAGTTCTTC.

For this clonotype: One junction end disagrees with the germline gene, perhaps due to a read error. The gene calls are TRBV11-2 and TRBJ1-1; tentative D call: TRBD1 (6 bases). The V gene's germline CDR1 is SGHAT and CDR2 FQNNGV. This CDR3 has 14 residues. This CDR3 is CASSPQGLKTEAFF. The CDR3 DNA reads TGTGCCAGCAGCCCACAGGGATTGAAAACTGAAGCTTTCTTT. The whole variable domain, filled in from reference TRBV11-2 and TRBJ1-1, reads EAGVAQSPRYKIIEKRQSVAFWCNPISGHATLYWYQQILGQGPKLLIQFQNNGVVDDSQLPKDRFSAERLKGVDSTLKIQPAKLEDSAVYLCASSPQGLKTEAFFGQGTRLTVV.

The chain has TRBV11-3 and TRBJ2-2, with TRBD2 matching over 11 bases. The CDR3 spans 14 residues. Germline CDR1 is SGHNT and CDR2 is YENEEA. The CDR3 coding sequence is TGTACCGGCAGCCTAGCGGGGGGCACTGGGGAGCTGTTTTTT. It codes for CTGSLAGGTGELFF.

This clonotype was recorded a few times. This clone may be a read error of a much larger clone one base away. The genes are TRBV14 and TRBJ1-1; D may be TRBD1 (5 bases). CDR1 is SGHDN and CDR2 is FVKESK in the germline V gene. CDR3 length: 15 residues. CDR3 DNA: TGTGCCAGCAGCCAAATCGGACAATCCCACACTGAAGGTTTCTTT. Residues: CASSQIGQSHTEGFF.

A remark on this clonotype: At one of its ends the junction is not consistent with the germline gene, which may arise from a read error. This sequence joins TRBV5-1 and TRBJ2-7, with TRBD1 as a possible D gene (5 bases). The germline V gene encodes CDR1 SGHRS and CDR2 YFSETQ. This CDR3 comprises 14 residues. CDR3 DNA sequence: TGCGACAGCAGCTTGGAGTCAGGGCACTACGAGCAGTACTTC. Its protein is CDSSLESGHYEQYF.

As for this clonotype: The junction departs from the called germline gene at one end, perhaps through a read error. This chain's CDR3 is CSVDTGSTTDTQHF. CDR3 nucleotides: TGCAGCGTCGACACGGGGTCGACCACAGATACCCAACATTTT. The chain combines TRBV29-1 with TRBJ2-3, with D maybe TRBD2 (5 bases). Germline V gives CDR1 SQVTM, CDR2 ANQGSEA. This CDR3 has 14 amino acids.

As DNA, the CDR3 is TGTGCCAGCAGTTCCGCAGCGCCTAGACGTCCCTACGAGCAGTACTTC. It translates to CASSSAAPRRPYEQYF. This chain links TRBV6-7 with TRBJ2-7; the D is unclear. TRBV6-7 is classed as an ORF, of uncertain function. The CDR3 is made up of 16 amino acids. V shed 4 bases and J shed 2 bases, with 18 bases lying between them.

The chain has TRBV5-1 and TRBJ2-2; no firm D call. Germline loops: CDR1 SGHRS, CDR2 YFSETQ. Trimming pared 1 base from V and 5 bases from J, leaving 12 bases between. CDR3 size: 15 residues. CDR3 bases: TGCGCCAGCAGCTTGATCATGCGTACGACCGGGGAGCTGTTTTTT. Translating it yields CASSLIMRTTGELFF.

Note on this clonotype: Here the CDR3 omits its conserved ending phenylalanine or tryptophan, so a read error is the likely source. The V call is TRBV6-6, the J call TRBJ2-5; 14 positions match TRBD2. This CDR3 has 17 amino acids. The germline gives CDR1 MNHNY, CDR2 SVGAGI (reference sequence). The CDR3 DNA is TGTGCCAGGAGTAAGCCTGGACTAGCGGGAGGTATAGAGACGCAGTACCTC. Translation: CARSKPGLAGGIETQYL.

To note about this clonotype: One junction end does not reproduce the germline sequence, and a read error may be involved. The chain employs TRBV10-3 and TRBJ2-5, with D maybe TRBD2 (5 bases). CDR3 length: 13 amino acids. The germline gives CDR1 ENHRY, CDR2 SYGVKD. As DNA, the CDR3 is TGTGCCATAAGTGCTACGGGGAAAGGGACCCAGTACTTC. It codes for CAISATGKGTQYF.

As concerns this clonotype: Since a much larger clone is just one base distant, this may be a read error. The chain has TRBV5-1 and TRBJ2-3; D not resolved. This CDR3 has 12 residues. Deletions cut 8 bases from V and 6 bases from J, with 13 bases between. CDR1 is SGHRS and CDR2 is YFSETQ in the germline V gene. The CDR3 coding sequence is TGCGCCAGTAACAACCTTCCGGATACGCAGTATTTT. Translating gives CASNNLPDTQYF.

This clonotype was seen a few times. The rearrangement links TRBV19 to TRBJ1-2; perhaps TRBD1 as D (5 bases). There are 14 residues in the CDR3. V was shortened by 4 bases and J by 3 bases, with 12 bases between the two germline ends. Germline loops: CDR1 LNHDA, CDR2 SQIVND (reference sequence). CDR3 loop: CASSSGTSYYGYTF. In DNA form, the CDR3 reads TGTGCCAGTAGTAGCGGGACGTCATACTATGGCTACACCTTC.

A remark on this clonotype: The junction differs from germline at one of its ends, possibly a read error. For the CDR3, the DNA is TGTGTTAGTGGTTTGGATAGGGGCGTGTGGGCCCAAGAGACCCAGTACTTC. This translates into CVSGLDRGVWAQETQYF. The rearrangement joins TRBV12-5 to TRBJ2-5, with a possible D match to TRBD1 (5 bases). The germline gives CDR1 LGHNT, CDR2 FRNRAP. The CDR3 contains 17 residues.

The rearrangement links TRBV6-5 to TRBJ2-1, with 8 bases matching TRBD1. CDR1 and CDR2 from the germline V gene are MNHEY and SVGAGI. V shed 5 bases and J 4 bases; nucleotides not matched to a gene: 10. This CDR3 region has 16 residues. CDR3 in amino acids: CASSIIRTGKYNEQFF. The CDR3 bases are TGTGCCAGCAGTATAATAAGGACAGGGAAATACAATGAGCAGTTCTTC.

The count of this clonotype is one. This sequence may be a read error, since a much larger clone differs from it by one base. The genes are TRBV7-8 and TRBJ2-5, with 8 positions matching TRBD2. The junction had 11 bases not matched to a gene; V was cut back by 4 bases and J by 1 base. CDR3 size: 17 residues. CDR1 and CDR2 (germline): SGHVS, FQNEAQ. CDR3: CASSSGGRGARQETQYF. CDR3 bases: TGTGCCAGCAGCTCCGGCGGGCGGGGGGCGCGCCAAGAGACCCAGTACTTC. The whole variable domain, filled in from reference TRBV7-8 and TRBJ2-5, reads GAGVSQSPRYKVAKRGQDVALRCDPISGHVSLFWYQQALGQGPEFLTYFQNEAQLDKSGLPSDRFFAERPEGSVSTLKIQRTQQEDSAVYLCASSSGGRGARQETQYFGPGTRLLVL.

This rearrangement joins TRBV6-2 or TRBV6-3 to TRBJ2-7; D not resolved. V lost 4 bases to trimming and J lost 9 bases, with 19 bases between them. The CDR3 consists of 14 residues. Germline CDR1 reads MNHEY; CDR2 reads SVGEGT. CDR3 sequence: CASSFDKATSAQYF. The CDR3 bases are TGTGCCAGCAGTTTCGACAAGGCGACCTCTGCGCAGTACTTC.

With respect to this clonotype: The junction differs from germline at one of its ends, possibly a read error. J is TRBJ2-5 and V is TRBV12-3 or TRBV12-4; no reliable D call. The CDR3 spans 14 residues. The CDR3 DNA sequence: TGTGCCAACAGTTTGTGGCGGCAGTATGAGACCCAGTACTTC. As protein: CANSLWRQYETQYF.

For the CDR3, the DNA is TGTGTCAGAGATAGACAACAGGGCAGCGAGCAGTACTTC. Amino acids: CVRDRQQGSEQYF. The chain combines TRBV6-1 with TRBJ2-7; D is possibly TRBD1 (6 bases). The CDR3 totals 13 residues. Germline values: CDR1 MNHNS, CDR2 SASEGT.

This clonotype has a handful of counts. The V and J genes are TRBV6-6 and TRBJ2-7; D may be TRBD1 (7 bases). The ends were cut back, 6 bases at V and 4 bases at J, with 13 bases in the middle. The CDR3 extends over 13 amino acids. Germline lookup yields CDR1 MNHNY and CDR2 SVGAGI (reference sequence). Here the CDR3 DNA reads TGTGCCAGCAGGCCGACAGGGAGGTACGAGCAGTACTTC. Protein: CASRPTGRYEQYF.